The source of this T cell receptor beta chain is a study of response to subunit inactivated influenza vaccine (dated by TCRdb to the late 2010s). Regarding the complete study: Deep quantitative T cell receptor repertoire profiling was used in the study to track responses to a trivalent subunit inactivated influenza vaccine.

Summary of the overall study and its limitations: The authors proposed that each seasonal influenza vaccination may bring in only a limited number of new T cells.

The library was obtained by RT-PCR. These reads were obtained on an Illumina HiSeq 2500. TCRdb reprocessed the public reads (quality trimming at Q25 with fastp, clone calling with MiXCR) and kept in-frame beta chains. Rows are combined by CDR3 protein, so each entry shows the most common genes and DNA. The sample table lists around 540,000 distinct CDR3 sequences, approximately 10% of them with a count of one. The ten largest clones represent roughly 10% of the sample. About this clonotype: This receptor's antigen is unknown. No base qualities exist here, and no much larger clone lies one base off it.

Sequences were derived from PBMCs from blood, sampled on the day of vaccination. The TCR sequence derives from a man aged 45 to 65 who received an inactivated influenza vaccine. Donor details come from another sample of the same person, matched by shared clones.

The DNA reads TGTGCCAGCAGCCAAGACGAGACAGGGATCTATGGCTACACCTTC. Translated, it reads CASSQDETGIYGYTF. This chain is built from TRBV4-2 and TRBJ1-2; a stretch of 7 junction bases matches TRBD1. According to the germline V gene, CDR1 reads LGHNA and CDR2 reads YNFKEQ. The CDR3 runs 15 amino acids, cysteine and phenylalanine included. Only the CDR3 DNA is retained, 45 bases long and in frame from the first base. V is trimmed back by 0 bases and J by 4 bases, and the junction contains 5 bases that no gene match accounts for.